Below are 17 T cell receptor beta chains sequenced from a single sample in a study of blood T cell repertoires in COVID-19. This table comes from immunoSEQ multiplex PCR, and its TCRdb copy is limited to in-frame clones, with some not included. The sample records some 200,000 clones, about 95% being singletons. The material sequenced was peripheral blood. Receptors were obtained from a man aged 25-45 years with COVID-19, enrolled during active disease.

This clone was counted a few times. The gene calls are TRBV6-1 and TRBJ2-7; 12 bases fit TRBD2. Germline assignment: CDR1 MNHNS and CDR2 SASEGT. This CDR3 has 15 residues. V lost 2 bases, J lost 6 bases, and 5 bases stayed unmatched. CDR3 coding DNA: TGTGCCAGCAGTGAAACCCCTAGCGGGGGGGCCGAGCAGTACTTC. It specifies CASSETPSGGAEQYF.

The chain recombines TRBV11-2 with TRBJ1-2; D gene ambiguous. Trimming removed 1 base at V and 7 bases at J, with 7 bases between. This CDR3 contains 12 residues. The V gene's germline CDR1 is SGHAT and CDR2 FQNNGV. As DNA, the CDR3 is TGTGCCAGCAGCTTAGGGGCGGGTGGCTACACCTTC. It yields the protein CASSLGAGGYTF.

This clone was recorded once. The chain employs TRBV11-2 and TRBJ2-5; a weak D match, TRBD1 (6 bases). CDR3 length: 14 residues. Trimming took off 4 bases at V and 0 bases at J, with 9 bases between the two ends. Germline lookup yields CDR1 SGHAT and CDR2 FQNNGV. The CDR3 sequence is CASSSGQYQETQYF. The CDR3 DNA reads as TGTGCCAGCAGCTCCGGACAGTACCAAGAGACCCAGTACTTC.

The chain is built from TRBV30 and TRBJ2-7, with 8 positions matching TRBD1. CDR1 is GTSNPN, CDR2 SVGIG, per germline (reference sequence). The V gene end was trimmed by 8 bases and the J gene end by 6 bases; junction bases not matched to a gene: 12. The CDR3 contains 13 residues. CDR3 protein: CAGNRGDGREQYF. The DNA for the CDR3 is TGTGCCGGAAACAGGGGGGATGGTCGCGAGCAGTACTTC.

The chain couples TRBV2 to TRBJ1-2, with 9 bases matching TRBD1. Germline V CDR1 and CDR2: SNHLY, FYNNEI. This CDR3 spans 14 amino acids. Trimming took 7 bases from V and 8 from J; bases not matched to a gene: 11. In nucleotides, the CDR3 is TGTGCCAGCATCACTCCACAGGGGGCAGGAGGCTACACCTTC. It encodes CASITPQGAGGYTF.

The chain uses TRBV30 and TRBJ1-2; 9 bases line up with TRBD1. J was trimmed by 7 bases and V by 4 bases; bases with no gene match: 13. This CDR3 spans 15 amino acids. Germline CDR1 GTSNPN, CDR2 SVGIG (reference sequence). In nucleotides, the CDR3 is TGTGCCTGGACTCTTGGTCTGGACAGGGGATCTGGCTACACCTTC. It specifies CAWTLGLDRGSGYTF.

V gene TRBV5-6 combines with J gene TRBJ2-1, with 7 bases lining up with TRBD1. V was clipped by 0 bases and J by 4 bases; unmatched bases: 7. This CDR3 has 16 amino acids. CDR1 is SGHDT and CDR2 is YYEEEE in the germline V gene. This chain's CDR3 is CASSLVGGGAYNEQFF. CDR3 sequence (DNA): TGTGCCAGCAGCTTGGTAGGGGGCGGCGCTTACAATGAGCAGTTCTTC.

CDR3 in amino acids: CAISESVRAETQYF. As DNA, the CDR3 is TGTGCCATCAGTGAAAGCGTCAGGGCCGAGACCCAGTACTTC. V and J are TRBV10-3 and TRBJ2-5; D possibly corresponds to TRBD1 (5 bases). Per germline, CDR1 ENHRY and CDR2 SYGVKD. The CDR3 sequence is 14 residues long. The germline V and J ends were trimmed by 3 bases and 5 bases, with 13 bases remaining between them.

The chain couples TRBV2 to TRBJ1-5; D call uncertain. Looked up from germline, CDR1 is SNHLY and CDR2 is FYNNEI. V dropped 1 base and J dropped 7 bases, with 11 bases sitting between them. The CDR3 extends over 14 amino acids. CDR3: CASSEGRGEQPQHF. Here the CDR3 DNA reads TGTGCCAGCAGTGAAGGCCGGGGTGAGCAGCCCCAGCATTTT.

CDR3 nucleotides: TGTGCCAGCAACCACCTAGCGGGGGGGCACAATGAGCAGTTCTTC. Protein: CASNHLAGGHNEQFF. The V and J genes are TRBV11-2 and TRBJ2-1; 12 bases fit TRBD2. The CDR3 has 15 residues. V dropped 7 bases and J dropped 5; count of bases not matched to a gene: 6. CDR1 and CDR2 from the germline V gene are SGHAT and FQNNGV.

This chain uses TRBV19 with TRBJ1-6, with 10 bases fitting TRBD1. Looked up from germline, CDR1 is LNHDA and CDR2 is SQIVND (reference sequence). This CDR3 has 16 amino acids. V lost 7 bases and J lost 5; bases outside the gene matches: 8. The CDR3 loop is CASKAGTGVDNSPLHF. The CDR3 coding sequence is TGTGCCAGTAAAGCCGGGACAGGGGTTGATAATTCACCCCTCCACTTT. The entire variable domain, with the rest obtained from reference TRBV19 and TRBJ1-6, is as follows: DGGITQSPKYLFRKEGQNVTLSCEQNLNHDAMYWYRQDPGQGLRLIYYSQIVNDFQKGDIAEGYSVSREKKESFPLTVTSAQKNPTAFYLCASKAGTGVDNSPLHFGNGTRLTVT.

V usage is TRBV5-4 and J usage is TRBJ2-7; 7 bases match TRBD2. Germline V gene data show CDR1 as SGHNT and CDR2 as YYREEE (reference sequence). Germline trimming cut 1 base from V and 5 bases from J; bases unmatched to any gene: 6. This CDR3 is built from 14 residues. The CDR3 sequence is CASSLWGGSHEQYF. The CDR3 DNA follows: TGTGCCAGCAGCTTGTGGGGGGGAAGCCACGAGCAGTACTTC.

V and J are TRBV30 and TRBJ1-1; unclear D gene. The CDR3 length is 13 residues. Germline loops: CDR1 GTSNPN, CDR2 SVGIG (reference sequence). Trimming shortened V by 2 bases and J by 1 base, and 8 bases separated the two germline ends. CDR3 sequence: CAWSRGSNTEAFF. The CDR3 region has the DNA TGTGCCTGGAGTCGGGGTTCGAACACTGAAGCTTTCTTT.

The V and J genes are TRBV18 and TRBJ2-5; weak D call: TRBD1 (8 bases). The CDR3 has 16 amino acids. The V end was cut by 0 bases, the J end by 4 bases, with 15 bases between. Germline V gene lookup returns CDR1 KGHSH and CDR2 LQKENI. CDR3 DNA: TGTGCCAGCTCACCACCCGGACAGGGAGGGAGAGAGACCCAGTACTTC. Translation: CASSPPGQGGRETQYF.

This chain uses TRBV27 with TRBJ1-2; the match to TRBD1 covers 11 bases. Germline CDR1 and CDR2: MNHEY and SMNVEV (reference sequence). The trim removed 1 base at V and 7 bases at J, leaving 5 bases unmatched. This CDR3 comprises 15 residues. Here the CDR3 reads CASSLFGTGGGGYTF. CDR3 DNA: TGTGCCAGCAGTTTATTTGGGACAGGGGGTGGTGGCTACACCTTC.

V gene TRBV3-1 (or the pseudogene TRBV3-2) combines with J gene TRBJ1-2; D is unresolved. This CDR3 contains 14 residues. Trimming left V 0 bases short and J 7 bases short, with 12 bases between. Germline assignment: CDR1 LGHDT and CDR2 YNNKEL (reference sequence). CDR3 bases: TGTGCCAGCAGCCAAGATCTAACGGTTATTGGCTACACCTTC. Protein: CASSQDLTVIGYTF.

This clone was seen a few times. V usage is TRBV30 and J usage is TRBJ1-1; a possible D gene is TRBD1 (6 bases). The germline CDR1 and CDR2 sequences are GTSNPN and SVGIG (reference sequence). The CDR3 contains 15 residues. V lost 2 bases, J lost 11 bases, and 24 bases lay in between. The CDR3, as DNA: TGTGCCTGGAGTAGGGGTAGTTCGGGGGGCATAGGGGCTTTCTTT. Translated, it gives CAWSRGSSGGIGAFF.